The 30 T cell receptor beta chains below all came from one sample that was sequenced in a study of regulatory dendritic cells for organ transplantation. Only in-frame clones appear in the TCRdb table, and some are missing; sequencing was by immunoSEQ multiplex PCR. The sample includes roughly 30,000 clones, more than 70% of them seen just once. The sequenced material came from naive CD8+ T cells from blood. Noted subset: CD45RA+ naive T cells. The receptors derive from a human donor in good health.

The rearrangement links TRBV14 to TRBJ1-2; possibly TRBD1 for D (5 bases). The CDR3 has 15 amino acids. Trimming stripped 1 base from V and 4 bases from J, with 13 bases between. Germline loops: CDR1 SGHDN, CDR2 FVKESK. As DNA, the CDR3 is TGTGCCAGCAGCCAAGGTGTCAGGGATCGCTATGGCTACACCTTC. The encoded protein is CASSQGVRDRYGYTF.

The V call is TRBV18, the J call TRBJ2-1; TRBD2 aligns across 8 bases. Germline V gene lookup returns CDR1 KGHSH and CDR2 LQKENI. The CDR3 contains 14 residues. With 2 bases clipped from V and 7 bases from J, the junction kept 4 bases outside the gene matches. DNA of the CDR3: TGTGCCAGCTCACCAAACGGGGGGGCTAATGAGCAGTTCTTC. Its protein is CASSPNGGANEQFF. Drawing the rest from reference TRBV18 and TRBJ2-1, the complete variable domain is NAGVMQNPRHLVRRRGQEARLRCSPMKGHSHVYWYRQLPEEGLKFMVYLQKENIIDESGMPKERFSAEFPKEGPSILRIQQVVRGDSAAYFCASSPNGGANEQFFGPGTRLTVL.

The CDR3 region has the DNA TGTGCCAGCAGCTGGGGCGGACAGGGGGCTGCAGATACGCAGTATTTT. This translates into CASSWGGQGAADTQYF. The chain recombines TRBV5-6 with TRBJ2-3; TRBD1 aligns across 11 bases. The CDR3 spans 16 residues. CDR1 SGHDT and CDR2 YYEEEE come from the germline V gene. V was pared by 3 bases and J by 4 bases, with 7 bases of the junction left unmatched.

This rearrangement joins TRBV19 to TRBJ1-1, with D hard to call. The V end was cut by 8 bases, the J end by 3 bases, with 16 bases between. Germline assignment: CDR1 LNHDA and CDR2 SQIVND (reference sequence). The CDR3 loop spans 14 amino acids. For the CDR3, the DNA is TGTGCCAGTTTGCCCCGGCGGCGGGACACTGAAGCTTTCTTT. It specifies CASLPRRRDTEAFF.

The V and J genes are TRBV7-9 and TRBJ2-5; tentatively, D is TRBD2 (5 bases). V was pared by 7 bases and J by 0 bases, with 12 bases between. CDR3 length: 14 amino acids. Germline loops: CDR1 SEHNR, CDR2 FQNEAQ (reference sequence). In DNA, the CDR3 is TGTGCCAGCATCGACACTAGTAACCAAGAGACCCAGTACTTC. It specifies CASIDTSNQETQYF. Together with reference TRBV7-9 and TRBJ2-5, the CDR3 gives the full variable domain: DTGVSQNPRHKITKRGQNVTFRCDPISEHNRLYWYRQTLGQGPEFLTYFQNEAQLEKSRLLSDRFSAERPKGSFSTLEIQRTEQGDSAMYLCASIDTSNQETQYFGPGTRLLVL.

The CDR3 coding sequence is TGTGCCAGTAGTATAGCGGAGGGGCTGTCAGATACGCAGTATTTT. Residues: CASSIAEGLSDTQYF. V usage is TRBV19 and J usage is TRBJ2-3, with D possibly matching TRBD2 (6 bases). Trimming left V 1 base short and J 4 bases short, with 12 bases between. The germline V gene has CDR1 LNHDA and CDR2 SQIVND (reference sequence). There are 15 residues in the CDR3.

The chain is built from TRBV13 and TRBJ2-5; D is unclear. V was clipped by 1 base and J by 2 bases, with 8 bases between them. The germline gives CDR1 PRHDT, CDR2 FYEKMQ (reference sequence). This CDR3 has 14 amino acids. The DNA for the CDR3 is TGTGCCAGCAGCTTAGCACGGAGACAAGAGACCCAGTACTTC. Translation gives CASSLARRQETQYF. The whole variable domain, remainder taken from reference TRBV13 and TRBJ2-5, is AAGVIQSPRHLIKEKRETATLKCYPIPRHDTVYWYQQGPGQDPQFLISFYEKMQSDKGSIPDRFSAQQFSDYHSELNMSSLELGDSALYFCASSLARRQETQYFGPGTRLLVL.

The rearrangement joins TRBV4-1 to TRBJ2-3; 9 nucleotides match TRBD2. Per germline, CDR1 MGHRA and CDR2 YSYEKL. This CDR3 region has 14 residues. V was pared by 4 bases and J by 8 bases, with 7 bases of the junction left unmatched. CDR3 in amino acids: CASSPSGVSGTQYF. CDR3 nucleotide sequence: TGCGCCAGCAGCCCTAGCGGGGTTAGCGGTACGCAGTATTTT.

The rearrangement links TRBV12-5 to TRBJ2-3; 8 bases agree with TRBD2. V was pared by 3 bases and J by 5 bases, with 7 bases of the junction left unmatched. Germline CDR1 reads LGHNT; CDR2 reads FRNRAP. CDR3 length: 15 amino acids. The CDR3 spells CASGFGRGVKDTQYF. The CDR3 DNA sequence: TGTGCTAGTGGTTTCGGGCGGGGGGTGAAAGATACGCAGTATTTT.

The V and J genes are TRBV18 and TRBJ2-2; D unclear. Germline V gene data show CDR1 as KGHSH and CDR2 as LQKENI. The CDR3 loop spans 12 amino acids. Trimming removed 3 bases at V and 5 bases at J, with 4 bases between. The CDR3 DNA follows: TGTGCCAGCTCACCCGAGACCGGGGAGCTGTTTTTT. Translation: CASSPETGELFF.

The chain couples TRBV27 to TRBJ2-3, with 15 positions matching TRBD2. This CDR3 contains 15 residues. Germline assignment: CDR1 MNHEY and CDR2 SMNVEV (reference sequence). With 5 bases clipped from V and 5 bases from J, the junction kept 2 bases outside the gene matches. Written as DNA, the CDR3 is TGTGCCAGCAGTGTGGGACTAGCGGGGGGAGATACGCAGTATTTT. Translating it yields CASSVGLAGGDTQYF.

The V and J genes are TRBV10-3 and TRBJ2-2, with D perhaps TRBD1 (6 bases). With 6 bases removed from V and 8 bases from J, the gap between germline ends came to 19 bases. This CDR3 region has 15 residues. Germline CDR1 and CDR2: ENHRY and SYGVKD. CDR3 in DNA: TGTGCCATCAGGCGGACAGAGGACGAATGGGGGGAGCTGTTTTTT. Protein: CAIRRTEDEWGELFF.

The chain uses TRBV13 and TRBJ2-1; TRBD2 matches at 11 bases. The germline V gene has CDR1 PRHDT and CDR2 FYEKMQ (reference sequence). The CDR3 is made up of 16 amino acids. V was pared by 5 bases and J by 2 bases, with 5 bases of the junction left unmatched. The CDR3 sequence is CASSGRLAGTYNEQFF. In nucleotides, the CDR3 is TGTGCCAGCAGCGGCCGACTAGCGGGGACCTACAATGAGCAGTTCTTC. Filled out from reference TRBV13 and TRBJ2-1, the complete variable domain reads AAGVIQSPRHLIKEKRETATLKCYPIPRHDTVYWYQQGPGQDPQFLISFYEKMQSDKGSIPDRFSAQQFSDYHSELNMSSLELGDSALYFCASSGRLAGTYNEQFFGPGTRLTVL.

V is TRBV4-1 and J is TRBJ1-1, with TRBD1 as a possible D gene (5 bases). The CDR3 has 16 amino acids. Trimming removed 4 bases at V and 4 bases at J, with 19 bases between. Germline CDR1 is MGHRA and CDR2 is YSYEKL. The CDR3 region is CASSPLGGGVVTEAFF. In nucleotides, the CDR3 is TGCGCCAGCAGCCCCCTCGGGGGAGGGGTGGTCACTGAAGCTTTCTTT.

The rearrangement joins TRBV10-3 to TRBJ1-5; 7 nucleotides align to TRBD1. Per the germline V gene, CDR1 is ENHRY and CDR2 is SYGVKD. The length of the CDR3 is 14 residues. The V and J ends lost 3 bases and 7 bases, in that order; junction bases with no gene match: 6. The CDR3 reads CAISDIGGRQPQHF. CDR3 nucleotide sequence: TGTGCCATCAGTGATATAGGGGGCAGGCAGCCCCAGCATTTT.

The J gene is TRBJ2-7, the V gene TRBV27, with TRBD1 matching over 10 bases. Germline V lookup: CDR1 MNHEY, CDR2 SMNVEV (reference sequence). V was pared by 7 bases and J by 5 bases, with 2 bases of the junction left unmatched. The length of the CDR3 is 12 residues. Here the CDR3 reads CASTTGGNEQYF. DNA for the CDR3: TGTGCCAGCACGACAGGGGGCAACGAGCAGTACTTC.

The chain recombines TRBV4-3 with TRBJ2-7; D may be TRBD2 (5 bases). The V gene lost 1 base and the J gene lost 2 bases, with 12 bases spanning the gap. Germline loops: CDR1 LGHNA, CDR2 YSLEER. The CDR3 sequence is 15 residues long. Here the CDR3 reads CASSQGRQATYEQYF. DNA of the CDR3: TGCGCCAGCAGCCAAGGGAGGCAGGCGACCTACGAGCAGTACTTC.

The chain has TRBV5-6 and TRBJ2-5, with 7 nucleotides matching TRBD1. V was pared by 2 bases and J by 3 bases, with 4 bases of the junction left unmatched. The length of the CDR3 is 14 residues. In germline, CDR1 is SGHDT, CDR2 YYEEEE. CDR3 DNA: TGTGCCAGCAGCTTTGACAGGGTAAAAGAGACCCAGTACTTC. It codes for CASSFDRVKETQYF.

The gene calls are TRBV7-6 and TRBJ1-2, with 7 bases matching TRBD1. V trimming: 5 bases; J trimming: 2 bases; junction bases outside the gene matches: 2. The CDR3 consists of 13 residues. Germline CDR1 SGHVS, CDR2 FNYEAQ. The CDR3 coding sequence is TGTGCCAGCAGCAAGACAGGGAACTATGGCTACACCTTC. This encodes CASSKTGNYGYTF.

The chain joins TRBV6-5 to TRBJ1-2, with unresolved D. From germline, CDR1 is MNHEY and CDR2 SVGAGI. Trimming removed 1 base at V and 6 bases at J, with 18 bases between. The CDR3 length is 16 residues. The CDR3 nucleotides are TGTGCCAGCAGTTACTTCCCGGGATTTGGGGTAGATGGCTACACCTTC. As protein: CASSYFPGFGVDGYTF.

This rearrangement joins TRBV10-3 to TRBJ2-7; the D gene is possibly TRBD1 (6 bases). The CDR3 runs to 15 residues. Germline CDR1 reads ENHRY; CDR2 reads SYGVKD. The ends were cut back, 0 bases at V and 6 bases at J, with 15 bases in the middle. The CDR3 DNA reads TGTGCCATCAGTGAGTCGTCAGGGGAATACGCCGAGCAGTACTTC. This codes for CAISESSGEYAEQYF.

This chain joins TRBV27 and TRBJ1-1; 11 bases fit TRBD1. There are 15 residues in the CDR3. V was pared by 6 bases and J by 1 base, with 4 bases of the junction left unmatched. CDR1 is MNHEY, CDR2 SMNVEV, per germline (reference sequence). The CDR3 spells CASSRTGGTNTEAFF. The CDR3 coding sequence is TGTGCCAGCAGCCGGACAGGGGGCACGAACACTGAAGCTTTCTTT.

The CDR3 is CASSLGRAIEAFF. CDR3 in DNA: TGTGCCAGCAGCTTAGGCAGGGCCATTGAAGCTTTCTTT. The chain couples TRBV13 to TRBJ1-1, with D tentatively TRBD1 (5 bases). This CDR3 has 13 residues. Germline-derived CDR1 and CDR2 are PRHDT and FYEKMQ (reference sequence). V dropped 0 bases and J dropped 7 bases, with 9 bases sitting between them.

V usage is TRBV15 and J usage is TRBJ1-1, with a weak D call TRBD1 (5 bases). The germline gives CDR1 LNHNV, CDR2 YYDKDF (reference sequence). With 0 bases removed from V and 0 bases from J, the gap between germline ends came to 11 bases. CDR3 length: 16 amino acids. The CDR3 reads CATSREIGHLNTEAFF. DNA for the CDR3: TGTGCCACCAGCAGAGAAATAGGACACTTGAACACTGAAGCTTTCTTT.

The chain is built from TRBV7-9 and TRBJ1-5, with TRBD1 as a possible D gene (5 bases). V lost 4 bases to trimming and J lost 4 bases, with 11 bases between them. Germline lookup yields CDR1 SEHNR and CDR2 FQNEAQ (reference sequence). The CDR3 is 14 amino acids. DNA for the CDR3: TGTGCCAGCAGCTCACCAGGGCTAAATCAGCCCCAGCATTTT. This codes for CASSSPGLNQPQHF.

The chain links TRBV9 to TRBJ2-3, with TRBD2 matching 11 bases. The J segment lost 0 bases and the V segment lost 0 bases, leaving 6 bases of the junction unmatched. This CDR3 comprises 18 residues. Germline assignment: CDR1 SGDLS and CDR2 YYNGEE. CDR3 region: CASSVGLAGLTSTDTQYF. In DNA form, the CDR3 reads TGTGCCAGCAGCGTAGGACTAGCGGGGCTAACTAGCACAGATACGCAGTATTTT.

The J gene is TRBJ2-7, the V gene TRBV4-1; TRBD1 matches at 7 bases. CDR3 size: 16 residues. Germline trimming cut 1 base from V and 3 bases from J; bases unmatched to any gene: 9. The germline V gene has CDR1 MGHRA and CDR2 YSYEKL. The CDR3, as DNA: TGCGCCAGCAGCCAAGTGGCCGGGACAGTGAACTACGAGCAGTACTTC. Its protein is CASSQVAGTVNYEQYF.

This clone was observed a handful of times. The V call is TRBV7-9, the J call TRBJ1-2; the D is unclear. The ends were cut back, 6 bases at V and 4 bases at J, with 12 bases in the middle. Per the germline V gene, CDR1 is SEHNR and CDR2 is FQNEAQ (reference sequence). This CDR3 has 13 amino acids. The chain's CDR3 is CASSRSAGYGYTF. The DNA for the CDR3 is TGTGCCAGCAGTAGGTCCGCGGGCTATGGCTACACCTTC.

This sequence joins TRBV4-3 and TRBJ1-1; D gene unclear. V lost 0 bases, J lost 6 bases, and 8 bases lay in between. Per germline, CDR1 LGHNA and CDR2 YSLEER. CDR3 length: 13 amino acids. The CDR3 protein is CASSQDLSSEAFF. In DNA, the CDR3 is TGCGCCAGCAGCCAAGATTTGAGTTCTGAAGCTTTCTTT.

This clone occurred a few times. J is TRBJ1-2 and V is TRBV5-8; D gene unclear. The CDR3 runs 12 residues. The germline V gene has CDR1 SGHTS and CDR2 YDEGEE. Trimming pared 6 bases from V and 7 bases from J, leaving 13 bases between. CDR3 bases: TGTGCCAGCATCCGGGGAGCAACTGGCTACACCTTC. This sequence encodes CASIRGATGYTF.